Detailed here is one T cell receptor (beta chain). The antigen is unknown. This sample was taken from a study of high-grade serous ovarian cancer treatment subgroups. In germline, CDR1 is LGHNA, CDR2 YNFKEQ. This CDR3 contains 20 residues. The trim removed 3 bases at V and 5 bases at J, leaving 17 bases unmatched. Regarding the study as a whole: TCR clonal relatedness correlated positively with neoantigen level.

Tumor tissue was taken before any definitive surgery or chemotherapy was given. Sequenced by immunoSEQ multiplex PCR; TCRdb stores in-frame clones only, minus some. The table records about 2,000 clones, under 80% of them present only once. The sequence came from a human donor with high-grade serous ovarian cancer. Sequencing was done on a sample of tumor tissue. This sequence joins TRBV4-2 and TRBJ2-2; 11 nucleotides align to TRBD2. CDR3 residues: CASSQDRPLAGVVGTGELFF. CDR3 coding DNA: TGTGCCAGCAGCCAGGACCGACCACTAGCGGGAGTGGTAGGAACCGGGGAGCTGTTTTTT.